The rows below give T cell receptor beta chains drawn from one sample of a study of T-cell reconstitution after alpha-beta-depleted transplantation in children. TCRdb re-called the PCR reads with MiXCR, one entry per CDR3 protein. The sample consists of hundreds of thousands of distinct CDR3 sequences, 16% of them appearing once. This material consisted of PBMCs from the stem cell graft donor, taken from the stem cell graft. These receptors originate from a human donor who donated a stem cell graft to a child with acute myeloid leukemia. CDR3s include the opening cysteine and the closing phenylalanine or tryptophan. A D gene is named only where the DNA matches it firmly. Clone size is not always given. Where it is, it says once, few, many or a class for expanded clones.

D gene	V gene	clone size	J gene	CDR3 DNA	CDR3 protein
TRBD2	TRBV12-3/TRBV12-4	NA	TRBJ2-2	TGTGCCAGCAGTGCGGGACTAGCGGGGGGGAACACCGGGGAGCTGTTTTTT	CASSAGLAGGNTGELFF
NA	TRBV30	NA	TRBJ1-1	TGTGCCTGGAGCTGGGGACCGACGAACACTGAAGCTTTCTTT	CAWSWGPTNTEAFF
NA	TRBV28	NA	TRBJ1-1	TGTGCCAGCAGCCGCCCGACAGGAAGAGTTACTGAAGCTTTCTTT	CASSRPTGRVTEAFF
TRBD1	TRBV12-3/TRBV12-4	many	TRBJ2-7	TGTGCCAGCAGTTGGACAGGAACCTACGAGCAGTACTTC	CASSWTGTYEQYF
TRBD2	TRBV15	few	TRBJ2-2	TGTGCCACCAGCAGAGACCTGGGACTAGCGAGCACCGGGGAGCTGTTTTTT	CATSRDLGLASTGELFF
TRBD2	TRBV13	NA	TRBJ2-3	TGTGCCAGCAGCTTAGGCCTAGCGGGGGGGAGCACAGATACGCAGTATTTT	CASSLGLAGGSTDTQYF
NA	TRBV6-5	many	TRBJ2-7	TGTGCCAGCAGTTACTCGATACATTGGGGCTACGAGCAGTACTTC	CASSYSIHWGYEQYF
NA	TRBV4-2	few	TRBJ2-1	TGTGCCAGCAGCCAAGAGAGGGTACGACGAGACAGACTCTCCTACAATGAGCAGTTCTTC	CASSQERVRRDRLSYNEQFF
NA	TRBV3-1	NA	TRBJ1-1	TGTGCCAGCAGCCAAGTTGCAGGGAGTGGCACTGAAGCTTTCTTT	CASSQVAGSGTEAFF
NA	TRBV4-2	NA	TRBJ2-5	TGTGCCAGCAGCCAAGATCCCACCGGGGAGACCCAGTACTTC	CASSQDPTGETQYF
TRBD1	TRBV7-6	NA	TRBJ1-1	TGTGCCAGCAGCAAAATGACAGGGGCCGCTGCTGAAGCTTTCTTT	CASSKMTGAAAEAFF
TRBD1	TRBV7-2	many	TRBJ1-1	TGTGCCAGCATCTTAGGACAGGGTTACGCTTTCTTT	CASILGQGYAFF
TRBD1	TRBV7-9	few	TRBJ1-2	TGTGCCAGCAGCTCGGACAGGGGCTCTGGCTACACCTTC	CASSSDRGSGYTF
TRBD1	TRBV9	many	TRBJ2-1	TGTGCCAGCAGTCGGACAGGGGTTCCGAATGAGCAGTTCTTC	CASSRTGVPNEQFF
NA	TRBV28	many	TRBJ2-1	TGTGCCAGCAGCGAACAGGGGGGGGATGAGCAGTTCTTC	CASSEQGGDEQFF
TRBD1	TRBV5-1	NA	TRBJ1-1	TGCGCCAGCAACCCAGGACAGGGGAACACTGAAGCTTTCTTT	CASNPGQGNTEAFF
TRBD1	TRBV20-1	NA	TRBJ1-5	TGCAGTGCTAGCTCCCCCGACAGGGCCTTCGATCAGCCCCAGCATTTT	CSASSPDRAFDQPQHF
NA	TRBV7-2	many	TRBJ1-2	TGTGCCAGCATCCTTAACAGGGAAAACTATGGCTACACCTTC	CASILNRENYGYTF
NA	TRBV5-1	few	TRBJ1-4	TGCGCCAGCAGCCCGCGGGATGGGGCCGAAAAACTGTTTTTT	CASSPRDGAEKLFF
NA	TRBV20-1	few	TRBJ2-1	TGCAGTGGCCCGGTAATGGGCGGCGTATACAATGAGCAGTTCTTC	CSGPVMGGVYNEQFF
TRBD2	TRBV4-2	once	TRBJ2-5	TGTGCCAGCAGCCAAGATTTGGTTAGCGGGTCCCCCAGGGAGACCCAGTACTTC	CASSQDLVSGSPRETQYF
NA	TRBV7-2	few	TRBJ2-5	TGTGCCAGCAGCTTAGAGTTGTACTCGGGAGAGACCCAGTACTTC	CASSLELYSGETQYF
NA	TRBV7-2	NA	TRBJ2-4	TGTGCCAGCAGCTTAAATGGACGGACTTCAGACATTCAGTACTTC	CASSLNGRTSDIQYF
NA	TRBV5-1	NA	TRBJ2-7	TGCGCCAGCAGTTACCGGGACCCCGACCCATTTATTTCCTACGAGCAGTACTTC	CASSYRDPDPFISYEQYF
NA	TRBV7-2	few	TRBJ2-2	TGTGCCAGCAGCCAGGACGTCAACACCGGGGAGCTGTTTTTT	CASSQDVNTGELFF
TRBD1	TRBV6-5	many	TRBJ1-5	TGTGCCAGCAGTTACTCTTGGACAGGGGTCGAACCCCAGCATTTT	CASSYSWTGVEPQHF
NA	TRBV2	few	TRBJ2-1	TGTGCCAGCAGTGAAGCGCGGGGGCCGGAAAATGAGCAGTTCTTC	CASSEARGPENEQFF
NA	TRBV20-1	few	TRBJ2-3	TGCAGTGCTAGAACGGCTCGCACAGATACGCAGTATTTT	CSARTARTDTQYF
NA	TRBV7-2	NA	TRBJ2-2	TGTGCCAGCAGCTTATTGGTCCAAGTAACCGGGGAGCTGTTTTTT	CASSLLVQVTGELFF
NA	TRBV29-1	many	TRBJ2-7	TGCAGCGCAGCTCCGACAGATTCCTACGAGCAGTACTTC	CSAAPTDSYEQYF
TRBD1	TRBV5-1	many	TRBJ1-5	TGCGCCAGCAGCTCGGATCCCGGGACAGGTCAGCCCCAGCATTTT	CASSSDPGTGQPQHF
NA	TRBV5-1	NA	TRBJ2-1	TGCGCCAGCAGCACCCTCGGGGGTAGTTCTGATGAGCAGTTCTTC	CASSTLGGSSDEQFF
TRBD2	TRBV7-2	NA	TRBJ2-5	TGTGCCAGCAGCGACATGCGGACTAGGCGAGAGACCCAGTACTTC	CASSDMRTRRETQYF
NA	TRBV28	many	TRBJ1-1	TGTGCCACTGCCGAGGGTCCTGGGGAGACTGAAGCTTTCTTT	CATAEGPGETEAFF
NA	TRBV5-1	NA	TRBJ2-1	TGCGCCAGCACCCCGTCGGGGTCCTCCTACAATGAGCAGTTCTTC	CASTPSGSSYNEQFF
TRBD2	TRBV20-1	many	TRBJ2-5	TGCAGTGCTACGCGGGGGAAACAAGAGACCCAGTACTTC	CSATRGKQETQYF
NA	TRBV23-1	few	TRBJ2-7	TGCGCCAGTCCCGTTGGGGGGTACGAGCAGTACTTC	CASPVGGYEQYF
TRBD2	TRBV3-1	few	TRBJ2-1	TGTGCCAGCAGCCAAGAGGGACTAGGAGGTTACAATGAGCAGTTCTTC	CASSQEGLGGYNEQFF
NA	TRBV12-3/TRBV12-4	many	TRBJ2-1	TGTGCCAGCAGTTCCCTGAGGGGGGGTGAGCAGTTCTTC	CASSSLRGGEQFF
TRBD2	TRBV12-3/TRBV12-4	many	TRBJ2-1	TGTGCCAGCAGTTACCCCAGGGAGCGGGGGCCTTACAGAGAGCAGTTCTTC	CASSYPRERGPYREQFF
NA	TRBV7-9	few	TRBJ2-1	TGTGCCAGCAGCCCGAAAGATAGACTGGGAGGCAATGAGCAGTTCTTC	CASSPKDRLGGNEQFF